Here is one T cell receptor beta chain with its context. Antigen: not known. This CDR3 is built from 14 residues. V lost 8 bases, J lost 9 bases, and 7 bases stayed unmatched. Germline loops: CDR1 MGHRA, CDR2 YSYEKL. The data originate from a study of T cell responses to AZD1222 COVID-19 vaccine. Study-wide results and limits: CD4 TCRs associated with vaccination spanned spike, dominating at 160-218 and 743-854. Among the donors, most were white British and more were female, and clonal diversity was possibly underestimated.

Produced via immunoSEQ multiplex PCR; TCRdb's table is partial and in-frame only. The data show about 130,000 clones, 84% seen once. The gene calls are TRBV4-1 and TRBJ1-4, with TRBD1 identical over 12 bases. Sequenced here: peripheral blood, sampled on day 0 of AZD1222 vaccination. The receptor's source is an adult in good health. The CDR3 sequence is CASGAGTGGQKLFF. The CDR3 DNA sequence: TGCGCCAGCGGAGCCGGGACAGGGGGCCAAAAACTGTTTTTT.